Below, 8 T cell receptor beta chains from the same sample are listed, as sequenced in a study of shared clonotypes between healthy human individuals. The repertoire was sequenced with immunoSEQ multiplex PCR; TCRdb's copy has only in-frame clones and lacks some. The sample records roughly 1,100,000 clones, about 75% being singletons. Sequencing used memory CD4+ T cells sorted from blood. Subset noted: CD45RA-negative fraction. Receptors originate from a man aged 18 to 30 in good health.

This chain joins TRBV11-2 and TRBJ2-5; D may correspond to TRBD1 or TRBD2 (5 bases each). With 0 bases removed from V and 4 bases from J, the gap between germline ends came to 9 bases. Germline CDR1 and CDR2: SGHAT and FQNNGV. The CDR3 extends over 14 amino acids. The CDR3 protein is CASSLERGGETQYF. The CDR3 coding sequence is TGTGCCAGCAGCTTAGAGAGGGGTGGAGAGACCCAGTACTTC.

J is TRBJ1-5 and V is TRBV7-2, with D unclear. CDR1 is SGHTA, CDR2 FQGNSA, per germline. The CDR3 consists of 12 residues. Trimming took 4 bases from V and 6 from J, leaving 7 bases between them. Written as DNA, the CDR3 is TGTGCCAGCAGCTATCTCGGTCAGCCCCAGCATTTT. As protein: CASSYLGQPQHF. The variable domain in full, with the rest retrieved from reference TRBV7-2 and TRBJ1-5, is GAGVSQSPSNKVTEKGKDVELRCDPISGHTALYWYRQSLGQGLEFLIYFQGNSAPDKSGLPSDRFSAERTGGSVSTLTIQRTQQEDSAVYLCASSYLGQPQHFGDGTRLSIL.

V usage is TRBV19 and J usage is TRBJ2-3; weak D call: TRBD2 (5 bases). From germline, CDR1 is LNHDA and CDR2 SQIVND (reference sequence). This CDR3 comprises 14 residues. The ends were cut back, 3 bases at V and 4 bases at J, with 11 bases in the middle. CDR3 sequence: CASSMLTGADTQYF. CDR3 bases: TGTGCCAGTAGTATGCTAACCGGGGCAGATACGCAGTATTTT.

V is TRBV9 and J is TRBJ2-5; D may be TRBD2 (5 bases). The CDR3 spans 15 residues. Trimming left V 1 base short and J 1 base short, with 11 bases between. The germline gives CDR1 SGDLS, CDR2 YYNGEE. The chain's CDR3 is CASSVSGSGQETQYF. CDR3 nucleotide sequence: TGTGCCAGCAGCGTAAGTGGCAGCGGCCAAGAGACCCAGTACTTC.

The chain has TRBV10-3 and TRBJ2-7, with D perhaps matching TRBD1 or TRBD2 (5 bases each). V dropped 10 bases and J dropped 3 bases, with 19 bases sitting between them. Per the germline V gene, CDR1 is ENHRY and CDR2 is SYGVKD. The length of the CDR3 is 14 residues. The CDR3 nucleotides read TGTGCCACCTTGGGGCAGGGAGATTTCTACGAGCAGTACTTC. Amino acid sequence: CATLGQGDFYEQYF.

This chain links TRBV27 with TRBJ1-3; D is perhaps TRBD1 (5 bases). Trimming stripped 2 bases from V and 0 bases from J, with 5 bases between. The CDR3 runs to 14 residues. Germline V gene data show CDR1 as MNHEY and CDR2 as SMNVEV (reference sequence). The CDR3 nucleotides read TGTGCCAGCAGTTTAGGGGGCTCTGGAAACACCATATATTTT. Translation gives CASSLGGSGNTIYF.

The V gene is TRBV6-5, the J gene TRBJ1-1, with TRBD1 as a possible D gene (6 bases). There are 14 residues in the CDR3. Germline V gives CDR1 MNHEY, CDR2 SVGAGI. Between the trimmed V and J ends, which lost 6 bases and 5 bases, there was a span of 16 bases. The CDR3 DNA is TGTGCCAGCAGAAGGGGGGCGGGATTGACTGAAGCTTTCTTT. Its protein is CASRRGAGLTEAFF.

Points on this clone: The sample has other DNA sequences that encode this CDR3 too. The chain joins TRBV18 to TRBJ1-5; TRBD1 matches 7 bases. The CDR3 is made up of 15 amino acids. CDR1 is KGHSH, CDR2 LQKENI, per germline. V shed 2 bases and J 4 bases; nucleotides not matched to a gene: 5. The CDR3 nucleotides are TGTGCCAGCTCACCAGGGCAGGGGGGGAATCAGCCCCAGCATTTT. Amino acid sequence: CASSPGQGGNQPQHF.